The 32 T cell receptor beta chains in this list originate from one sample, sequenced in a study of OX40 agonist ivuxolimab in advanced cancers. TCRdb keeps only in-frame clones here, not all; method: immunoSEQ multiplex PCR. The sample contains about 99,000 clones, around 96% of which appear only once. Sequencing used CD4+ or CD8+ T cells sorted from blood, obtained in a trial of the OX40 agonist ivuxolimab. These receptors came from an adult with an advanced solid tumor such as melanoma, head and neck, liver or kidney cancer.

The count of this clone is one. The rearrangement links TRBV7-9 to TRBJ1-1, with TRBD1 matching 7 bases. Germline CDR1 reads SEHNR; CDR2 reads FQNEAQ (reference sequence). Trimming took 5 bases from V and 3 from J; bases not matched to a gene: 9. The CDR3 sequence is 15 residues long. The CDR3 sequence is CASSPRQGVDTEAFF. The CDR3 DNA reads TGTGCCAGCAGCCCTCGACAGGGAGTGGACACTGAAGCTTTCTTT. Using reference TRBV7-9 and TRBJ1-1 for the parts outside the CDR3, the full variable domain is DTGVSQNPRHKITKRGQNVTFRCDPISEHNRLYWYRQTLGQGPEFLTYFQNEAQLEKSRLLSDRFSAERPKGSFSTLEIQRTEQGDSAMYLCASSPRQGVDTEAFFGQGTRLTVV.

The V gene is TRBV20-1, the J gene TRBJ1-1; the D is unclear. CDR3 length: 11 amino acids. CDR1 and CDR2 from the germline V gene are DFQATT and SNEGSKA (reference sequence). V was trimmed by 5 bases and J by 11 bases, leaving 15 bases between them. CDR3 in amino acids: CSAQVAGFAFF. The CDR3 DNA reads TGCAGTGCTCAGGTCGCGGGGTTCGCTTTCTTT.

The chain is built from TRBV6-5 and TRBJ2-2; D is ambiguous. Trimming shortened V by 5 bases and J by 6 bases, and 7 bases separated the two germline ends. The germline CDR1 and CDR2 sequences are MNHEY and SVGAGI. CDR3 length: 12 residues. CDR3 protein: CASSPPAGELFF. Here the CDR3 DNA reads TGTGCCAGCAGTCCCCCGGCCGGGGAGCTGTTTTTT.

The genes are TRBV6-5 and TRBJ1-2; a weak D match, TRBD1 (6 bases). CDR1 MNHEY and CDR2 SVGAGI come from the germline V gene. This CDR3 comprises 14 residues. V gave up 3 bases and J gave up 8 bases, with 16 bases separating them. CDR3 in DNA: TGTGCCAGCAGTTATGAGGGCAGGGGCCACGGCTACACCTTC. Amino acid sequence: CASSYEGRGHGYTF.

The chain uses TRBV27 and TRBJ2-1; 9 bases agree with TRBD2. The CDR3 covers 15 residues. The germline CDR1 and CDR2 sequences are MNHEY and SMNVEV (reference sequence). V gave up 4 bases and J gave up 7 bases; unmatched junction bases: 8. The CDR3 is CASSWASGVLNEQFF. In DNA form, the CDR3 reads TGTGCCAGCAGTTGGGCTAGCGGGGTACTAAATGAGCAGTTCTTC.

The CDR3 region has the DNA TGTGCCAGCTACCTGGACTATAAGGGGACCCAGTACTTC. Residues: CASYLDYKGTQYF. The genes are TRBV5-4 and TRBJ2-5; possibly TRBD2 for D (6 bases). Per germline, CDR1 SGHNT and CDR2 YYREEE (reference sequence). Trimming removed 7 bases from V and 7 bases from J, with 17 bases in between. The CDR3 spans 13 residues.

The J gene is TRBJ1-1, the V gene TRBV5-6, with D tentatively TRBD1 (6 bases). CDR3 length: 13 residues. Between the trimmed V and J ends, which lost 2 bases and 5 bases, there was a span of 10 bases. Germline V gene data show CDR1 as SGHDT and CDR2 as YYEEEE. The CDR3 nucleotides are TGTGCCAGCAGCTTAGGGGGAACGACTGAAGCTTTCTTT. Translating it yields CASSLGGTTEAFF.

J is TRBJ2-7 and V is TRBV14; D ambiguous. CDR1 is SGHDN and CDR2 is FVKESK in the germline V gene. Trimming removed 2 bases from V and 1 base from J, with 9 bases in between. The CDR3 sequence is 14 residues long. CDR3 coding DNA: TGTGCCAGCAGCCAATTTCGCAGTTCCTACGAGCAGTACTTC. Translating gives CASSQFRSSYEQYF.

This clone was found once. The chain carries TRBV27 and TRBJ2-3, with 8 nucleotides matching TRBD1. Germline V gives CDR1 MNHEY, CDR2 SMNVEV (reference sequence). The CDR3 is 16 residues long. The J segment lost 2 bases and the V segment lost 6 bases, leaving 10 bases of the junction unmatched. CDR3 coding DNA: TGTGCCAGCAGGGACAGGGAGCCGATTTACACAGATACGCAGTATTTT. Translated: CASRDREPIYTDTQYF.

The chain has TRBV5-5 and TRBJ2-7; 13 positions agree with TRBD2. CDR3 size: 19 residues. CDR1 and CDR2 (germline): SGHKS, YYEKEE (reference sequence). V trimming: 4 bases; J trimming: 4 bases; junction bases outside the gene matches: 17. The CDR3 bases are TGTGCCAGCAGCAAGCAAGGGGACGCAGGACTAGCGGGAGATTACGAGCAGTACTTC. Protein sequence: CASSKQGDAGLAGDYEQYF.

The chain couples TRBV6-1 to TRBJ1-5; D is ambiguous. Germline CDR1 reads MNHNS; CDR2 reads SASEGT. The CDR3 contains 15 residues. V was shortened by 8 bases and J by 0 bases, with 14 bases between the two germline ends. DNA of the CDR3: TGTGCCAGCTGGAGGATACCGGATAGCAATCAGCCCCAGCATTTT. This encodes CASWRIPDSNQPQHF.

This clone was recorded only once. CDR3 loop: CASSLISRGVSNEKLFF. As DNA, the CDR3 is TGTGCCAGCAGCTTAATCTCTCGGGGAGTCAGCAATGAAAAACTGTTTTTT. This chain connects TRBV7-8 to TRBJ1-4; D remains unclear. The CDR3 extends over 17 amino acids. The V end was cut by 2 bases, the J end by 5 bases, with 18 bases between. CDR1 is SGHVS, CDR2 FQNEAQ, per germline.

The V gene is TRBV19, the J gene TRBJ2-5, with TRBD2 matching over 9 bases. There are 15 residues in the CDR3. The germline V gene has CDR1 LNHDA and CDR2 SQIVND (reference sequence). Trimming took 3 bases from V and 5 from J; bases not matched to a gene: 7. CDR3 bases: TGTGCCAGTAGTATCCCAGCGGGAGGAGAGGAGACCCAGTACTTC. Its translation: CASSIPAGGEETQYF.

The gene calls are TRBV4-2 and TRBJ1-2; D gene uncertain. The germline CDR1 and CDR2 sequences are LGHNA and YNFKEQ. CDR3 length equals 17 residues. V lost 0 bases, J lost 0 bases, and 14 bases lay in between. The CDR3 DNA is TGTGCCAGCAGCCAAGATCGAACGTTCAGCCCTAACTATGGCTACACCTTC. Protein sequence: CASSQDRTFSPNYGYTF.

This clone has only a few counts. This chain links TRBV16 with TRBJ1-1; no reliable D call. The CDR3 covers 11 residues. The ends were cut back, 4 bases at V and 3 bases at J, with 3 bases in the middle. Germline assignment: CDR1 KGHSY and CDR2 FQNENV. DNA of the CDR3: TGTGCCAGCAGCCTCGACACTGAAGCTTTCTTT. Protein sequence: CASSLDTEAFF.

This chain links TRBV28 with TRBJ2-5; 7 bases are a match to TRBD2. Per the germline V gene, CDR1 is MDHEN and CDR2 is SYDVKM. CDR3 length equals 15 residues. The trim removed 3 bases at V and 11 bases at J, leaving 15 bases unmatched. CDR3 bases: TGTGCCAGCAGTTTGGGGCCGCGGGGGAGGTGGGAGCAGTACTTC. It codes for CASSLGPRGRWEQYF.

This chain uses TRBV11-3 with TRBJ1-1, with D tentatively TRBD1 (5 bases). The CDR3 length is 15 residues. Germline loops: CDR1 SGHNT, CDR2 YENEEA. The ends were cut back, 5 bases at V and 3 bases at J, with 16 bases in the middle. The CDR3 DNA reads TGTGCCAGCAGCCCATCAGGGAGTAGGTACACTGAAGCTTTCTTT. Residues: CASSPSGSRYTEAFF. Variable domain in full (rest from reference TRBV11-3 and TRBJ1-1): EAGVVQSPRYKIIEKKQPVAFWCNPISGHNTLYWYLQNLGQGPELLIRYENEEAVDDSQLPKDRFSAERLKGVDSTLKIQPAELGDSAVYLCASSPSGSRYTEAFFGQGTRLTVV.

The rearrangement links TRBV5-8 to TRBJ2-1; D is uncertain. V was pared by 2 bases and J by 9 bases, with 6 bases between. The CDR3 runs 11 residues. Germline V gives CDR1 SGHTS, CDR2 YDEGEE. In DNA form, the CDR3 reads TGTGCCAGCAGCTTTTACCCTGAGCAGTTCTTC. This codes for CASSFYPEQFF. The whole variable domain, filled in from reference TRBV5-8 and TRBJ2-1, reads EAGVTQSPTHLIKTRGQQATLRCSPISGHTSVYWYQQALGLGLQFLLWYDEGEERNRGNFPPRFSGRQFPNYSSELNVNALELEDSALYLCASSFYPEQFFGPGTRLTVL.

The rearrangement joins TRBV19 to TRBJ2-2; D unclear. Per the germline V gene, CDR1 is LNHDA and CDR2 is SQIVND (reference sequence). The CDR3 sequence is 13 residues long. The V end lost 6 bases, the J end lost 1 base, and 6 bases lay between the germline ends. CDR3 region: CASRPENTGELFF. DNA of the CDR3: TGTGCCAGTAGACCCGAGAACACCGGGGAGCTGTTTTTT. Filled out from reference TRBV19 and TRBJ2-2, the complete variable domain reads DGGITQSPKYLFRKEGQNVTLSCEQNLNHDAMYWYRQDPGQGLRLIYYSQIVNDFQKGDIAEGYSVSREKKESFPLTVTSAQKNPTAFYLCASRPENTGELFFGEGSRLTVL.

The chain uses TRBV28 and TRBJ2-1; TRBD2 matches at 8 bases. CDR3 length: 17 amino acids. Per germline, CDR1 MDHEN and CDR2 SYDVKM. The ends lost 5 bases at V and 2 bases at J; junction bases unmatched: 11. Written as DNA, the CDR3 is TGTGCCAGCAGTCTACCGCCAGCGGGAGTGGCCTACAATGAGCAGTTCTTC. This encodes CASSLPPAGVAYNEQFF.

The chain is built from TRBV28 and TRBJ1-6; D is perhaps TRBD1 (6 bases). This CDR3 region has 15 residues. The germline gives CDR1 MDHEN, CDR2 SYDVKM. V dropped 6 bases and J dropped 7 bases, with 16 bases sitting between them. The CDR3 loop is CASRLETGRNSPLHF. In nucleotides, the CDR3 is TGTGCCAGCAGACTCGAAACAGGGAGGAATTCACCCCTCCACTTT.

The chain recombines TRBV7-2 with TRBJ2-3; D gene unclear. Trimming cost V 1 base and J 1 base, with 6 bases left between them. Germline V gives CDR1 SGHTA, CDR2 FQGNSA. CDR3 size: 14 residues. DNA for the CDR3: TGTGCCAGCAGCTTAGGGTTTGGCACAGATACGCAGTATTTT. Translating it yields CASSLGFGTDTQYF.

The chain uses TRBV7-9 and TRBJ1-1, with 9 bases aligning to TRBD1. The length of the CDR3 is 19 residues. The germline gives CDR1 SEHNR, CDR2 FQNEAQ (reference sequence). The trim removed 1 base at V and 0 bases at J, leaving 12 bases unmatched. CDR3 in amino acids: CASSLDTAGQGNLNTEAFF. The DNA of the CDR3 is TGTGCCAGCAGCTTAGACACAGCCGGACAGGGGAACTTGAACACTGAAGCTTTCTTT. The whole variable domain, filled in from reference TRBV7-9 and TRBJ1-1, reads DTGVSQNPRHKITKRGQNVTFRCDPISEHNRLYWYRQTLGQGPEFLTYFQNEAQLEKSRLLSDRFSAERPKGSFSTLEIQRTEQGDSAMYLCASSLDTAGQGNLNTEAFFGQGTRLTVV.

This chain joins TRBV7-9 and TRBJ1-1, with D maybe TRBD1 (6 bases). Germline V gives CDR1 SEHNR, CDR2 FQNEAQ (reference sequence). The CDR3 totals 15 residues. Trimming took 1 base from V and 5 from J, leaving 14 bases between them. The CDR3 here is CASSLEQGFSTEAFF. The CDR3 DNA follows: TGTGCCAGCAGCTTAGAACAGGGATTTTCGACTGAAGCTTTCTTT.

This sequence joins TRBV5-1 and TRBJ2-7; TRBD2 is a possible D gene (6 bases). From germline, CDR1 is SGHRS and CDR2 YFSETQ. CDR3 size: 13 residues. Deletions cut 4 bases from V and 2 bases from J, with 10 bases between. The CDR3, as DNA: TGCGCCAGCAGCGGAGGGTTGGCCTACGAGCAGTACTTC. Protein sequence: CASSGGLAYEQYF.

The chain employs TRBV28 and TRBJ2-5, with D unclear. Trimming cost V 4 bases and J 2 bases, with 8 bases left between them. The CDR3 has 13 amino acids. Germline values: CDR1 MDHEN, CDR2 SYDVKM. CDR3 sequence: CASSYTAQETQYF. As DNA, the CDR3 is TGTGCCAGCAGTTACACAGCACAAGAGACCCAGTACTTC.

The table lists this clone with a count of one. The chain recombines TRBV28 with TRBJ2-5, with 10 bases fitting TRBD2. J lost 3 bases, V lost 3 bases, and 7 bases had no gene match. Per germline, CDR1 MDHEN and CDR2 SYDVKM. This CDR3 has 16 amino acids. The CDR3 loop is CASSFETSGWEETQYF. The DNA for the CDR3 is TGTGCCAGCAGTTTTGAGACTAGCGGGTGGGAAGAGACCCAGTACTTC.

The chain employs TRBV6-5 and TRBJ2-3; D assignment may be TRBD1 or TRBD2 (5 bases each). This CDR3 has 13 amino acids. Trimming cost V 4 bases and J 9 bases, with 14 bases left between them. Germline V gives CDR1 MNHEY, CDR2 SVGAGI. The DNA of the CDR3 is TGTGCCAGCAGTTTCACTAGGAAGGGGACGCAGTATTTT. Protein: CASSFTRKGTQYF.

V gene TRBV2 combines with J gene TRBJ1-5, with 8 bases aligning to TRBD1. The ends lost 1 base at V and 4 bases at J; junction bases unmatched: 3. Germline V gene sequence: CDR1 SNHLY, CDR2 FYNNEI. The CDR3 runs 15 residues. The CDR3 nucleotides read TGTGCCAGCAGTGAAGGACAGGGGCGGAATCAGCCCCAGCATTTT. It translates to CASSEGQGRNQPQHF.

The gene calls are TRBV27 and TRBJ2-1, with 8 bases lining up with TRBD2. Germline lookup yields CDR1 MNHEY and CDR2 SMNVEV (reference sequence). J lost 7 bases, V lost 3 bases, and 8 bases had no gene match. CDR3 length equals 15 residues. CDR3 sequence (DNA): TGTGCCAGCAGTTTTAGCGGGACCTCGGGGAATGAGCAGTTCTTC. Translated: CASSFSGTSGNEQFF.

V usage is TRBV5-8 and J usage is TRBJ2-3, with 7 nucleotides matching TRBD2. V lost 1 base, J lost 3 bases, and 8 bases stayed unmatched. Germline lookup yields CDR1 SGHTS and CDR2 YDEGEE. The CDR3 is 16 amino acids. CDR3 residues: CASSLMAGAMTDTQYF. CDR3 coding DNA: TGTGCCAGCAGCTTGATGGCGGGAGCCATGACAGATACGCAGTATTTT. Supplemented by reference TRBV5-8 and TRBJ2-3, the full variable domain reads EAGVTQSPTHLIKTRGQQATLRCSPISGHTSVYWYQQALGLGLQFLLWYDEGEERNRGNFPPRFSGRQFPNYSSELNVNALELEDSALYLCASSLMAGAMTDTQYFGPGTRLTVL.

The rearrangement links TRBV28 to TRBJ1-3; D is possibly TRBD1 (6 bases). The CDR3 runs to 15 residues. V lost 6 bases, J lost 4 bases, and 16 bases lay in between. Germline CDR1 is MDHEN and CDR2 is SYDVKM. Here the CDR3 DNA reads TGTGCCAGCAGAACTGGAAGGGGGTCGGGAAACACCATATATTTT. Translated, it gives CASRTGRGSGNTIYF. Based on the CDR3 plus reference TRBV28 and TRBJ1-3, the full variable domain is DVKVTQSSRYLVKRTGEKVFLECVQDMDHENMFWYRQDPGLGLRLIYFSYDVKMKEKGDIPEGYSVSREKKERFSLILESASTNQTSMYLCASRTGRGSGNTIYFGEGSWLTVV.